This T cell receptor (beta chain) is drawn from a study of cytotoxic CD8 clonotypes in ibrutinib-treated CLL. The sample holds one count of this clone. As yet, its antigen is unknown. CDR3 length: 13 residues. V was shortened by 1 base and J by 1 base, with 5 bases between the two germline ends. The germline CDR1 and CDR2 sequences are SEHNR and FQNEAQ (reference sequence). The repertoire was sequenced with immunoSEQ multiplex PCR; TCRdb's copy has only in-frame clones and lacks some. The sample shows nearly 300,000 clones, 60% to 80% of them seen only once. General study results and limits: Sampling times differed between sustained-remission and progressing patients. Clonality went up at ibrutinib response and then declined back toward baseline at progression.

Sample: PBMCs, taken at disease progression, from a patient treated with ibrutinib. The source is a human donor with chronic lymphocytic leukemia. J is TRBJ2-7 and V is TRBV7-9, with D unclear. DNA of the CDR3: TGTGCCAGCAGCTTAGGCAGGTCCTACGAGCAGTACTTC. Translated: CASSLGRSYEQYF.